Presented here are 15 T cell receptor beta chains from one specimen sequenced in a study of T cell repertoires in cytomegalovirus infection. No cognate antigen is known for these TCRs. TCRdb re-called the reads with MiXCR, one entry per CDR3 protein. The data show a few hundred thousand distinct CDR3 sequences, about 39% seen once. This specimen was cultured PBMCs, taken from culture after CMV antigen stimulation. The receptors come from a human donor in good health (CMV status not recorded). Some clones in this sample may be carry-over from other donors' samples.

This clonotype has a handful of counts. This chain uses TRBV6-2 or TRBV6-3 with TRBJ2-1; 9 bases match TRBD2. After removal of 8 bases from V and 7 bases from J, the junction contained 12 bases not matched to a gene. The CDR3 sequence is 15 residues long. CDR1 is MNHEY, CDR2 SVGEGT, per germline. The CDR3 DNA reads as TGTGCCAGCTCCCCCGGGGGACTAGCTTGGAATGAGCAGTTCTTC. It is translated as CASSPGGLAWNEQFF.

The rearrangement uses TRBV12-3 or TRBV12-4 and TRBJ1-5, with TRBD1 as a possible D gene (5 bases). The V end was cut by 3 bases, the J end by 4 bases, with 7 bases between. The CDR3 loop spans 13 amino acids. The CDR3 loop is CASSFRVNQPQHF. CDR3 in DNA: TGTGCCAGCAGTTTCAGGGTTAATCAGCCCCAGCATTTT.

The sample holds many counts of this clonotype. The CDR3, as DNA: TGTGCCAGCAGCTTAGCAGGGGCGACTAGAAACGAGCAGTACTTC. Translation gives CASSLAGATRNEQYF. The chain has TRBV7-8 and TRBJ2-7, with D maybe TRBD2 (6 bases). Germline V gene lookup returns CDR1 SGHVS and CDR2 FQNEAQ. The CDR3 extends over 15 amino acids. The V end lost 0 bases, the J end lost 5 bases, and 14 bases lay between the germline ends.

The chain is built from TRBV2 and TRBJ2-3; D is undetermined. The germline V gene encodes CDR1 SNHLY and CDR2 FYNNEI. Trimming took off 2 bases at V and 6 bases at J, with 12 bases between the two ends. The CDR3 consists of 14 residues. The CDR3 region has the DNA TGTGCCAGCAGTGAAAGTAGTCTAGGGGATACGCAGTATTTT. It specifies CASSESSLGDTQYF.

The chain carries TRBV6-2 or TRBV6-3 and TRBJ2-6; unclear D gene. The V gene's germline CDR1 is MNHEY and CDR2 SVGEGT. The V and J ends lost 0 bases and 2 bases respectively, with 8 bases between them. The CDR3 extends over 16 amino acids. The CDR3 DNA is TGTGCCAGCAGTTACTCAGGAAGAGCTGGGGCCAACGTCCTGACTTTC. Amino acids: CASSYSGRAGANVLTF.

This clonotype came up a few times. This chain connects TRBV4-3 to TRBJ1-2, with D possibly being TRBD1 (5 bases). Germline-derived CDR1 and CDR2 are LGHNA and YSLEER. Trimming cost V 4 bases and J 2 bases, with 17 bases left between them. CDR3 length: 16 residues. The CDR3 spells CASSPHRDFGNYGYTF. The CDR3 region has the DNA TGCGCCAGCAGCCCCCACCGGGACTTCGGGAACTATGGCTACACCTTC.

The chain recombines TRBV5-6 with TRBJ2-1; D is perhaps TRBD1 or TRBD2 (5 bases each). Trimming took off 2 bases at V and 0 bases at J, with 9 bases between the two ends. Germline V gene sequence: CDR1 SGHDT, CDR2 YYEEEE. The CDR3 totals 15 residues. DNA of the CDR3: TGTGCCAGCAGCTTCCGGGACCACTCCTACAATGAGCAGTTCTTC. It encodes CASSFRDHSYNEQFF.

The chain carries TRBV7-2 and TRBJ2-7; possible D gene TRBD2, 6 bases. This CDR3 comprises 16 residues. V gave up 4 bases and J gave up 6 bases, with 22 bases separating them. The germline gives CDR1 SGHTA, CDR2 FQGNSA. For the CDR3, the DNA is TGTGCCAGCAGCTCCCGGCCGGGACTGAGAAGTGGCGAGCAGTACTTC. Amino acids: CASSSRPGLRSGEQYF.

This clonotype was detected only a few times. This chain joins TRBV6-1 and TRBJ2-5, with D perhaps assigned TRBD1 or TRBD2 (6 bases each). This CDR3 region has 14 residues. Per the germline V gene, CDR1 is MNHNS and CDR2 is SASEGT. Trimming removed 6 bases from V and 0 bases from J, with 11 bases in between. CDR3 residues: CASRWGDNQETQYF. In nucleotides, the CDR3 is TGTGCCAGCAGATGGGGGGACAACCAAGAGACCCAGTACTTC.

This clonotype came up a few times. The genes are TRBV7-6 and TRBJ2-3; D is undetermined. This CDR3 contains 15 residues. CDR1 SGHVS and CDR2 FNYEAQ come from the germline V gene. V dropped 2 bases and J dropped 1 base, with 10 bases sitting between them. For the CDR3, the DNA is TGTGCCAGCAGCTTACCCACGCTGGGCACAGATACGCAGTATTTT. It yields the protein CASSLPTLGTDTQYF.

The rearrangement joins TRBV5-1 to TRBJ1-1, with unresolved D. Germline-derived CDR1 and CDR2 are SGHRS and YFSETQ. V lost 2 bases to trimming and J lost 1 base, with 6 bases between them. This CDR3 has 13 residues. The CDR3 DNA follows: TGCGCCAGCAGCTTCGACGAGAACACTGAAGCTTTCTTT. This codes for CASSFDENTEAFF.

This clonotype has only a few counts. The chain carries TRBV12-3 or TRBV12-4 and TRBJ2-5, with 11 bases aligning to TRBD2. The CDR3 consists of 15 residues. V was pared by 5 bases and J by 1 base, with 3 bases of the junction left unmatched. In DNA form, the CDR3 reads TGTGCCAGCAGTAGTAGCGGGGGGGTCCAAGAGACCCAGTACTTC. Translating it yields CASSSSGGVQETQYF.

This clonotype was detected a few times. The chain joins TRBV7-6 to TRBJ1-5; D may be TRBD1 (6 bases). With 6 bases removed from V and 1 base from J, the gap between germline ends came to 10 bases. CDR1 is SGHVS, CDR2 FNYEAQ, per germline. The CDR3 covers 14 residues. Written as DNA, the CDR3 is TGTGCCAGCAGGGTGAGGGGGAGCAATCAGCCCCAGCATTTT. Protein: CASRVRGSNQPQHF.

This clonotype was detected many times. V usage is TRBV7-2 and J usage is TRBJ1-2; a weak D match, TRBD1 (6 bases). The germline V and J ends were trimmed by 5 bases and 10 bases, with 17 bases remaining between them. This CDR3 has 13 amino acids. In germline, CDR1 is SGHTA, CDR2 FQGNSA. The CDR3 DNA reads TGTGCCAGCAGCCAATCTGGACAGCGGGTCTACACCTTC. Translation gives CASSQSGQRVYTF.

The chain is built from TRBV11-3 and TRBJ2-2, with TRBD1 matching over 8 bases. Germline CDR1 SGHNT, CDR2 YENEEA. The CDR3 totals 16 residues. J was trimmed by 4 bases and V by 7 bases; bases with no gene match: 11. This CDR3 is CASTTTGEDGTGELFF. The CDR3 DNA follows: TGTGCCAGCACCACGACAGGGGAGGACGGCACCGGGGAGCTGTTTTTT.